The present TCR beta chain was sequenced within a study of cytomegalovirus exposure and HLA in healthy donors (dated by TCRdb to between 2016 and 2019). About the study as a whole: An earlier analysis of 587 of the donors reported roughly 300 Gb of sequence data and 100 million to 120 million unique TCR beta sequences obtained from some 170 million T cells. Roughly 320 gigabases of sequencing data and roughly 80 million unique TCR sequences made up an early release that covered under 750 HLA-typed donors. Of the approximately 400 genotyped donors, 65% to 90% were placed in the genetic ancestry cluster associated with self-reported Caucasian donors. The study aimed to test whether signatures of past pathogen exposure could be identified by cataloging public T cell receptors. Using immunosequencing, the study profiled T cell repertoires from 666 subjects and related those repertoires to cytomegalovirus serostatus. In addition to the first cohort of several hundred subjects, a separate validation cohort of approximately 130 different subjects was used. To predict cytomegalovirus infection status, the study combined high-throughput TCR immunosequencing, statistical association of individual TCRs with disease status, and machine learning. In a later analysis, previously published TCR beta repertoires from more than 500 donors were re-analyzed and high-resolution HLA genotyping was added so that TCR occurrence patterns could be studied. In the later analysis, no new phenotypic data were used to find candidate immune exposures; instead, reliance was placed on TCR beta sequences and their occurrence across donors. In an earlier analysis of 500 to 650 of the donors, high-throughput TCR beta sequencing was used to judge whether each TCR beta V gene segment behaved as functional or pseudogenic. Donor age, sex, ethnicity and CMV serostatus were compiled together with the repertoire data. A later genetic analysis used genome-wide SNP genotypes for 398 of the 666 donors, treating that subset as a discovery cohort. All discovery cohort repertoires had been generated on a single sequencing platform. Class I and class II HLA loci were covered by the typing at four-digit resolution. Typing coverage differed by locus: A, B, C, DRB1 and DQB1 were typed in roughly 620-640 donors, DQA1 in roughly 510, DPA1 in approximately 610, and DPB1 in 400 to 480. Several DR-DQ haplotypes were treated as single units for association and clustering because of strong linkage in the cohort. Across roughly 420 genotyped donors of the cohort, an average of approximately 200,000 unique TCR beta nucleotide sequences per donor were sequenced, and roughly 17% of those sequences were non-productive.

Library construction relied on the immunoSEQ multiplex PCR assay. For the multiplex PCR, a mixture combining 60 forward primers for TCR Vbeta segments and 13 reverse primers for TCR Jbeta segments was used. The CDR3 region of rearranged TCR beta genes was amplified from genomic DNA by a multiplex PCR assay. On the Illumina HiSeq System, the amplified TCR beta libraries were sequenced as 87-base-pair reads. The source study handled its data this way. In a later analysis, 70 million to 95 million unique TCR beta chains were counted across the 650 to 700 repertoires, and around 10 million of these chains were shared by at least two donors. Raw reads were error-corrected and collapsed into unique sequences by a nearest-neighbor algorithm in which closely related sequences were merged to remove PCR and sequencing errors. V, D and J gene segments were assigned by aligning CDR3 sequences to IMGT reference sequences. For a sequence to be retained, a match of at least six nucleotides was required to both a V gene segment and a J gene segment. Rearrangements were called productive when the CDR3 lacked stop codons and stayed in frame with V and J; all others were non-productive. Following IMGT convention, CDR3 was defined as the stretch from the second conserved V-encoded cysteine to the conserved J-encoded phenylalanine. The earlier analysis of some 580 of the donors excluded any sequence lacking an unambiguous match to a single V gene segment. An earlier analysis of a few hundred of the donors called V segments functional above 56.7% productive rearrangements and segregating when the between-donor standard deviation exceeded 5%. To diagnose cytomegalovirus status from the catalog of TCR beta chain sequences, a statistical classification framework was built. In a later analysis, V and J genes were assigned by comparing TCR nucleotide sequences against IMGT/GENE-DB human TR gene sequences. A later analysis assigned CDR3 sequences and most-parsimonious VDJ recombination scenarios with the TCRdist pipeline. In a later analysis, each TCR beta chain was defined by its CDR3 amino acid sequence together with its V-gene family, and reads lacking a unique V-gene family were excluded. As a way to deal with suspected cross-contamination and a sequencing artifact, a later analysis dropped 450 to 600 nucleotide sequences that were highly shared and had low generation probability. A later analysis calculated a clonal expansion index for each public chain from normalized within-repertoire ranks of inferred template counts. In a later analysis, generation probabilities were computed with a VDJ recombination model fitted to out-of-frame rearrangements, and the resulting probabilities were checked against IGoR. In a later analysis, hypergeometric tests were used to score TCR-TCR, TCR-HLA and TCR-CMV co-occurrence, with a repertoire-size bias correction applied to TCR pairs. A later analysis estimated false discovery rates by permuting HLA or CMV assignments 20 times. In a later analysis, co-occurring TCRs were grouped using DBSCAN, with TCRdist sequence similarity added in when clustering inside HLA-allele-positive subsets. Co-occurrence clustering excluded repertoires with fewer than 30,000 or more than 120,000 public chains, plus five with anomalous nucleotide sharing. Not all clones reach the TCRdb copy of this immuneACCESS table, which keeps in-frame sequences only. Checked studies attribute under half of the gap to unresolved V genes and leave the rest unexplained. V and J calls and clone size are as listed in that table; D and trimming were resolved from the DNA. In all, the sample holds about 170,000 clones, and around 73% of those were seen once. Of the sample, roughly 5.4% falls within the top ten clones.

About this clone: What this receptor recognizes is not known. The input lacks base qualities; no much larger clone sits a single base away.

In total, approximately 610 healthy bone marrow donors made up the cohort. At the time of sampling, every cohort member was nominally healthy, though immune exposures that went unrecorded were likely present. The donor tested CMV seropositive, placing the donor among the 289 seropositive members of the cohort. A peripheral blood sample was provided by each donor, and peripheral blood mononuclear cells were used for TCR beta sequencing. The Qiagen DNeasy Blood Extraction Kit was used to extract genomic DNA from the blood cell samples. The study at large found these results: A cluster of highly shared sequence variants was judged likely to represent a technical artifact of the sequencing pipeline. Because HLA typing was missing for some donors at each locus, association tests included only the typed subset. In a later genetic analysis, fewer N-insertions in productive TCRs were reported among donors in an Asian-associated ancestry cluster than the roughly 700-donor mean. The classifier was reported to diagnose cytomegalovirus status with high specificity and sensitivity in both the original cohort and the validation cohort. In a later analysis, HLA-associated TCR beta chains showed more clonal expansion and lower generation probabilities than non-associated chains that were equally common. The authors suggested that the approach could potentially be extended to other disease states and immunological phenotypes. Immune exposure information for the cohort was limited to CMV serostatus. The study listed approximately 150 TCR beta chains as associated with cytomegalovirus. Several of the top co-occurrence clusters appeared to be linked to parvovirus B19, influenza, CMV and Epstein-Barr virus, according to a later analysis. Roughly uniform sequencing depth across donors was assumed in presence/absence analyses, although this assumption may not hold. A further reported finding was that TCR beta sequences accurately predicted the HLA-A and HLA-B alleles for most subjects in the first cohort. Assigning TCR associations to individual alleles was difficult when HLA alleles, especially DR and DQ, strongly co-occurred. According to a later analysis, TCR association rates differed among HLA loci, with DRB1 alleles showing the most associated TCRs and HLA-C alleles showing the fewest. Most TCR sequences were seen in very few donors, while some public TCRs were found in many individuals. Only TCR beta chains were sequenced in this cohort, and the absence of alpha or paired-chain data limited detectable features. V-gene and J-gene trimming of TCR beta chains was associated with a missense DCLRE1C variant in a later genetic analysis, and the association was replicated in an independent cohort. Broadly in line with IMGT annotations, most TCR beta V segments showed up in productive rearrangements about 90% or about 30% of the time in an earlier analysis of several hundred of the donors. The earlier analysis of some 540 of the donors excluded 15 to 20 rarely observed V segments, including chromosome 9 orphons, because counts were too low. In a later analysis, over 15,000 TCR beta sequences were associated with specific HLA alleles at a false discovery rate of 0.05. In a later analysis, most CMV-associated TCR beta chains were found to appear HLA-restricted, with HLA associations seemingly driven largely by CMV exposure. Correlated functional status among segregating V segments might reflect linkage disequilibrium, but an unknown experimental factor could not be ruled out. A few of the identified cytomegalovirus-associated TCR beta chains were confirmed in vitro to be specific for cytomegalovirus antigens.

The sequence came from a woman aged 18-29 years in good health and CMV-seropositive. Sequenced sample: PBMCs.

The nucleotide sequence reads as follows: TGTGCCAGTAGTAGGGCTGACGGCCCCACCTACGAGCAGTACTTC. Its protein product is CASSRADGPTYEQYF. In this chain, TRBV19 is recombined with TRBJ2-7; the D gene assignment is ambiguous. Relative to germline, V is 4 bases shorter and J is 2 bases shorter, with 15 bases between their ends. From a lookup of the germline V gene (reference sequence), CDR1 and CDR2 are LNHDA and SQIVND. CDR3 length: 15 amino acids, cysteine to phenylalanine. Only the CDR3 portion is preserved as DNA: 45 bases, with reading frame beginning at the first base. Here the CDR3 is joined to the reference TRBV19 and TRBJ2-7 genes, and the full variable domain is: DGGITQSPKYLFRKEGQNVTLSCEQNLNHDAMYWYRQDPGQGLRLIYYSQIVNDFQKGDIAEGYSVSREKKESFPLTVTSAQKNPTAFYLCASSRADGPTYEQYFGPGTRLTVT.